This T cell receptor (beta chain) comes out of a study of early T cells in non-severe SARS-CoV-2 infection (dated by TCRdb to the early 2020s). Background on the whole study: TCR sequencing used bulk RNA from unsorted whole blood, so alpha and beta chains could not be paired.

V is cut by 10 bases and J by 1 base, and the space between the germline ends is 24 bases. From the cysteine up to the phenylalanine, the CDR3 has a length of 17 residues. The only DNA kept is the CDR3, 51 bases in frame from the first base. Per the germline V gene, SNHLY is the CDR1 and FYNNEI is the CDR2. Summary of the overall study and its limitations: VDJdb matching was skewed toward anti-spike CD8 responses and likely underestimated virus-specific expansions, missing private and CD4 specificities.

A case-control design nested within a healthcare worker cohort in London, UK, was used, with weekly nasopharyngeal swab PCR tests and blood sampling performed. Healthcare workers were enrolled in the week of the UK lockdown, from 23 to 31 March 2020, and were followed every week for up to roughly 15 weeks. A few counts support this clonotype. The target of this receptor is not known. Base qualities are missing; no much larger clone stands one base away. The library was built by means of 5' RACE. Sequencer: NextSeq 500. To correct for sequencing error and PCR bias, the TCR library protocol tagged individual cDNA molecules with unique molecular identifiers. TCR alpha and beta chains were both sequenced, and the abundances of alpha and beta sequences in each sample were closely correlated with each other. Turning to the authors' computational methods: V gene, J gene and CDR3 annotation of TCR sequences was performed with Decombinator V4. Expanded TCRs were defined as changing significantly between any two time points under a Poisson model with p below 0.0001. TCR abundances were normalised to the total number of TCRs sequenced per sample and were expressed as counts per million. MAIT TCRs were defined by TRAV1-2 paired with TRAJ12, TRAJ20 or TRAJ33, and iNKT TCRs by TRAV10 paired with TRAJ18. A search of VDJdb, accessed on 1 November 2021, was run for TCRs annotated to CMV, EBV and SARS-CoV-2, with TCRs annotated for multiple antigens excluded. TCRdb reprocessed the public reads (quality trimming at Q25 with fastp, clone calling with MiXCR) and kept in-frame beta chains. Under each unique CDR3 protein, matching rows form one entry showing the most common genes and DNA. What appears here as the V and J calls and clone size reflects TCRdb's work, not the paper's. This sample lists approximately 67,000 distinct CDR3 sequences; around a tenth were detected once. Together, the top ten hold less than 5% of the sample.

Sequenced: whole blood. The TCR originated in an adult who was a healthcare worker with PCR-confirmed SARS-CoV-2 infection or an uninfected control (not recorded which). The sequence is built from TRBV2 and TRBJ2-3, with the D gene not clear enough to name. The base sequence is TGTGCCACCTCCCCCTTTGGGCTAGGCTTCGGCACAGATACGCAGTATTTT. It is translated as CATSPFGLGFGTDTQYF.